The clone carrying this TCR beta chain occurred many times. A second roughly 7 to 11 cycle PCR used barcoded and J-beta primers. TCRdb redid the calling of the 5' RACE reads with MiXCR, one entry per CDR3 protein. This table has roughly 680,000 distinct CDR3 sequences, roughly half appearing once. The data derive from a study of blood T cells in healthy people across ages. The V end lost 4 bases, the J end lost 2 bases, and 10 bases lay between the germline ends. Germline V gene data show CDR1 as SGHDT and CDR2 as YYEEEE. This CDR3 is built from 13 residues. The source is an elderly woman in good health. The chain employs TRBV5-6 and TRBJ2-7; tentative D call: TRBD1 (6 bases). Sequencing used blood. The CDR3 nucleotides are TGTGCCAGCAGCCGGACAGATACCTACGAGCAGTACTTC. Encoded protein: CASSRTDTYEQYF.